The following is a T cell receptor (beta chain) sequence with its context. TCRdb re-called the RT-PCR reads through MiXCR, storing one row per CDR3 protein. The table records about 700,000 distinct CDR3 sequences, approximately 15% of them present only once. Germline V gene lookup returns CDR1 GTSNPN and CDR2 SVGIG (reference sequence). V lost 7 bases to trimming and J lost 2 bases; unmatched junction nucleotides: 3. The length of the CDR3 is 14 residues. The chain couples TRBV30 to TRBJ2-5; 14 bases match TRBD2. The TCR originated in a female donor in good health, serving as a healthy control. The sequenced material came from memory CD4+ T cells from blood. The CDR3 sequence: CASRLAGGQETQYF. DNA of the CDR3: TGTGCCTCCAGACTAGCGGGAGGGCAAGAGACCCAGTACTTC.